What follows are 12 T cell receptor beta chains derived from one specimen sequenced in a study of glioma-infiltrating T cells. Amplification of TCR alpha and beta CDR3 regions from RNA used iRepertoire nested multiplex PCR. TCRdb itself ran the multiplex PCR reads through MiXCR, one entry per CDR3 protein. Counted here are fewer than 55,000 distinct CDR3 sequences, 20% to 25% occurring once; the ten biggest clones make up 5% to 6.5%. Sequencing was performed on glioma tissue, nonneoplastic brain tissue, or PBMCs (not recorded which). The receptors stem from a human donor with low-grade glioma or glioblastoma, undergoing nonglioma brain surgery, or in good health (not recorded which).

This clonotype was counted at least ten times. The gene calls are TRBV19 and TRBJ1-2, with 10 bases fitting TRBD1. The length of the CDR3 is 14 residues. With 6 bases clipped from V and 4 bases from J, the junction kept 5 bases outside the gene matches. Looked up from germline, CDR1 is LNHDA and CDR2 is SQIVND (reference sequence). This CDR3 reads CASRRQGAVYGYTF. DNA for the CDR3: TGTGCCAGTAGAAGACAGGGGGCCGTCTATGGCTACACCTTC. Full variable domain (missing parts from reference TRBV19 and TRBJ1-2): DGGITQSPKYLFRKEGQNVTLSCEQNLNHDAMYWYRQDPGQGLRLIYYSQIVNDFQKGDIAEGYSVSREKKESFPLTVTSAQKNPTAFYLCASRRQGAVYGYTFGSGTRLTVV.

With respect to this clonotype: A read error may explain this, as a much larger clone is one base away. The chain uses TRBV7-9 and TRBJ2-1, with 10 bases aligning to TRBD1. The CDR3 consists of 14 residues. Germline V gene data show CDR1 as SEHNR and CDR2 as FQNEAQ (reference sequence). Here the CDR3 reads CASSLTGGNNGQFF. CDR3 in DNA: TGTGCCAGCAGCTTGACAGGGGGCAACAATGGGCAGTTCTTC. Filled out from reference TRBV7-9 and TRBJ2-1, the complete variable domain reads DTGVSQNPRHKITKRGQNVTFRCDPISEHNRLYWYRQTLGQGPEFLTYFQNEAQLEKSRLLSDRFSAERPKGSFSTLEIQRTEQGDSAMYLCASSLTGGNNGQFFGPGTRLTVL.

The table lists this clonotype with many counts. J is TRBJ2-3 and V is TRBV4-2, with 8 nucleotides matching TRBD2. This CDR3 has 16 amino acids. Germline V gene data show CDR1 as LGHNA and CDR2 as YNFKEQ. The junction had 4 bases not matched to a gene; V was cut back by 2 bases and J by 0 bases. The CDR3 nucleotides are TGTGCCAGCAGCCAACAACTAGCGGCTAGCACAGATACGCAGTATTTT. As protein: CASSQQLAASTDTQYF.

This clonotype was seen ten or more times. J is TRBJ2-7 and V is TRBV20-1; no clear D gene. The V end lost 0 bases, the J end lost 0 bases, and 3 bases lay between the germline ends. This CDR3 spans 12 amino acids. CDR1 DFQATT and CDR2 SNEGSKA come from the germline V gene (reference sequence). The CDR3 nucleotides read TGCAGTGCTAGAGAAGGCTCCTACGAGCAGTACTTC. Protein sequence: CSAREGSYEQYF.

This clonotype appeared many times. The gene calls are TRBV5-1 and TRBJ2-3; 8 nucleotides line up with TRBD2. The V gene end was trimmed by 1 base and the J gene end by 5 bases; junction bases not matched to a gene: 3. Germline V gene lookup returns CDR1 SGHRS and CDR2 YFSETQ. The CDR3 is made up of 14 amino acids. The CDR3 protein is CASSLIAGQDTQYF. In nucleotides, the CDR3 is TGCGCCAGCAGCTTGATAGCGGGGCAAGATACGCAGTATTTT.

With respect to this clonotype: One base away lies a much larger clone, so this may be a sequencing read error. The chain combines TRBV28 with TRBJ2-7; TRBD1 matches 9 bases. The germline gives CDR1 MDHEN, CDR2 SYDVKM. This CDR3 is built from 14 residues. CDR3 nucleotide sequence: TGTGCCGGCAGAGCCGGGACAGGGTTTGGGGAGCAGTACTTC. Its translation: CAGRAGTGFGEQYF.

This clonotype was counted ten times or more. The CDR3 protein is CASNSGLSSGNTIYF. For the CDR3, the DNA is TGTGCCAGCAATTCAGGGCTCAGCTCTGGAAACACCATATATTTT. The chain couples TRBV28 to TRBJ1-3, with D perhaps matching TRBD1 (5 bases). CDR1 and CDR2 from the germline V gene are MDHEN and SYDVKM. The CDR3 totals 15 residues. V gave up 7 bases and J gave up 0 bases, with 13 bases separating them.

This sequence joins TRBV29-1 and TRBJ2-1; D is possibly TRBD1 (5 bases). The V end lost 6 bases, the J end lost 6 bases, and 9 bases lay between the germline ends. Germline CDR1 reads SQVTM; CDR2 reads ANQGSEA. This CDR3 is 11 amino acids long. The DNA of the CDR3 is TGCAGCGTCTCTAGGGGCAATGAGCAGTTCTTC. Its protein product is CSVSRGNEQFF.

This clonotype appeared many times. The chain recombines TRBV28 with TRBJ2-3; TRBD1 aligns across 11 bases. The V segment lost 6 bases and the J segment 4 bases; nucleotides outside the gene matches: 9. Per germline, CDR1 MDHEN and CDR2 SYDVKM. CDR3 length equals 16 residues. CDR3 sequence (DNA): TGTGCCAGCAGCTCTGGACAGGGGGCGAGAGCAGATACGCAGTATTTT. This translates into CASSSGQGARADTQYF.

This clonotype has only a few counts. The gene calls are TRBV7-2 and TRBJ2-6; D may be TRBD2 (6 bases). Germline V gene sequence: CDR1 SGHTA, CDR2 FQGNSA. This CDR3 is built from 15 residues. V lost 2 bases, J lost 2 bases, and 7 bases lay in between. CDR3 bases: TGTGCCAGCAGCTTATCGGGGGCTGGGGCCAACGTCCTGACTTTC. Residues: CASSLSGAGANVLTF.

This clonotype occurred many times. This sequence joins TRBV28 and TRBJ1-1; 9 positions agree with TRBD1. Per germline, CDR1 MDHEN and CDR2 SYDVKM. V lost 2 bases, J lost 3 bases, and 1 base stayed unmatched. This CDR3 comprises 14 residues. This CDR3 is CASSLGTGYTEAFF. The CDR3 bases are TGTGCCAGCAGTTTAGGGACAGGGTACACTGAAGCTTTCTTT. Complete variable domain (other parts from reference TRBV28 and TRBJ1-1): DVKVTQSSRYLVKRTGEKVFLECVQDMDHENMFWYRQDPGLGLRLIYFSYDVKMKEKGDIPEGYSVSREKKERFSLILESASTNQTSMYLCASSLGTGYTEAFFGQGTRLTVV.

On this clonotype itself: A much larger clone sits a single nucleotide away, making a read error possible. This chain links TRBV4-2 with TRBJ2-1; a weak D match, TRBD1 (5 bases). In germline, CDR1 is LGHNA, CDR2 YNFKEQ. The CDR3 is 12 residues long. The CDR3 loop reads CASSLDGHKQFF. The CDR3 nucleotides are TGTGCTAGCAGCTTAGACGGACACAAGCAGTTCTTC.